Listed below are T cell receptor beta chains from one sample, sequenced in a study of cytomegalovirus exposure and HLA in healthy donors. Assay: immunoSEQ multiplex PCR; the TCRdb copy retains only in-frame clones and omits some. The data hold about 160,000 clones, with roughly 80% observed a single time. Sequencing was carried out using PBMCs. The receptors come from a man aged 25-45 years in good health and CMV-seropositive. Each CDR3 is given with its conserved first and last residue. The order of the fields is J gene, D gene, V gene, CDR3 length, CDR3 protein. D genes are given only for firm matches.

TRBJ1-1 TRBD1 TRBV10-3 14 CAISERGQDTEAFF
TRBJ2-3 TRBD2 TRBV5-1 18 CASSLIPSGGARADTQYF
TRBJ2-3 TRBD2 TRBV9 17 CASSVYSGGVSTDTQYF
TRBJ1-2 TRBD1 TRBV2 14 CASKDRAGHYGYTF
TRBJ1-6 . TRBV5-4 13 CASSLGGNSPLHF
TRBJ2-1 TRBD2 TRBV10-3 15 CAISVTGGGDNEQFF
TRBJ1-1 . TRBV6-5 13 CASSSDGRESGFF
TRBJ2-5 . TRBV12-5 13 CASGREMQETQYF
TRBJ1-2 . TRBV28 11 CASTLPYGYTF
TRBJ2-5 . TRBV6-1 15 CASSEVGGGGETQYF
TRBJ2-3 . TRBV4-1 14 CASSQHYSEYTQYF
TRBJ1-4 TRBD1 TRBV30 13 CAWETGGREKLFF
TRBJ1-5 . TRBV19 14 CASSIGESGQPQHF
TRBJ2-1 . TRBV27 12 CASSLSSNEQFF
TRBJ2-7 TRBD1 TRBV30 13 CAWSLTGPYEQYF
TRBJ2-7 . TRBV25-1 14 CASSESRPEGEQYF
TRBJ2-7 . TRBV29-1 13 CSVDSARESEQYF
TRBJ1-2 TRBD1 TRBV5-4 16 CASTKGRQGVDYGYTF
TRBJ1-4 . TRBV7-9 17 CASSHFLFDNAIGKLFF
TRBJ1-6 TRBD1 TRBV27 15 CASTPKTGWNSPLHF
TRBJ1-2 TRBD1 TRBV5-4 16 CASSPPTGGDNYGYTF
TRBJ1-2 TRBD1 TRBV6-5 14 CASRPPGQGYGYTF
TRBJ2-7 TRBD2 TRBV2 15 CASSGEGRGRYEQYF
TRBJ2-5 TRBD2 TRBV7-9 16 CASSSPSGGGQETQYF
TRBJ2-7 TRBD2 TRBV7-6 15 CASSLGAGGAYEQYF
TRBJ2-5 TRBD1 TRBV5-5 14 CASSSGQGTETQYF
TRBJ2-2 TRBD1 TRBV5-6 15 CASSSDRGLAGELFF
TRBJ1-4 TRBD1 TRBV6-5 14 CASRQQGRNEKLFF
TRBJ2-7 TRBD2 TRBV7-2 17 CASSFSLSSGGSYEQYF
TRBJ1-2 . TRBV4-3 14 CASSPLGGVSGYTF
TRBJ2-1 TRBD2 TRBV6-4 16 CASSDRGTSPYNEQFF
TRBJ1-1 TRBD1 TRBV7-9 14 CASSFTAGGTEAFF
TRBJ1-5 TRBD1 TRBV6-5 15 CASRAIQGLAGPQHF
TRBJ1-4 . TRBV28 15 CASSSEVPTNEKLFF
TRBJ2-7 . TRBV19 15 CASSIDPGSYYEQYF
TRBJ2-7 TRBD1 TRBV29-1 15 CSVEDPGTGDYEQYF
TRBJ1-1 . TRBV27 14 CASTARGANTEAFF
TRBJ2-2 . TRBV9 15 CASTLGGADTGELFF
TRBJ2-1 . TRBV7-3 15 CASSPRDTRGGEQFF
TRBJ2-7 TRBD2 TRBV2 16 CASSVLAGEFSYEQYF
TRBJ1-6 . TRBV12-2 13 CASRLAGGPPLHF
TRBJ1-2 TRBD1 TRBV5-1 14 CASSKGQDNYGYTF
TRBJ2-2 . TRBV11-2 12 CASSPERGELFF
TRBJ1-5 TRBD1 TRBV9 14 CASSQSGQGPPQHF
TRBJ1-1 . TRBV5-1 13 CASSPGHGSEAFF
TRBJ2-3 TRBD2 TRBV9 16 CASSVEWRGGIDTQYF
TRBJ2-1 . TRBV19 14 CASRPGGGGNEQFF
TRBJ2-1 TRBD1 TRBV5-1 15 CASSLMGQGLDEQFF
TRBJ2-4 . TRBV5-1 14 CASSLASAGNIQYF
TRBJ2-2 TRBD1 TRBV6-5 15 CATFPGTGDTGELFF
TRBJ2-7 . TRBV7-3 12 CASTSFGGEQYF
TRBJ2-7 . TRBV19 15 CASSMVLGRPYEQYF
TRBJ1-1 . TRBV9 13 CASSGTGSTEAFF
TRBJ2-4 . TRBV2 15 CASQSGGPPKNIQYF
TRBJ2-7 . TRBV2 15 CASRVDGETSYEQYF
TRBJ2-7 . TRBV28 13 CATTGALSYEQYF
TRBJ2-7 . TRBV9 13 CASSVDETYEQYF
TRBJ2-7 . TRBV5-1 13 CASRGGGREEQYF
TRBJ2-2 . TRBV11-2 14 CASSGTTNTGELFF
TRBJ2-7 TRBD1 TRBV19 13 CASNPGQGYEQYF